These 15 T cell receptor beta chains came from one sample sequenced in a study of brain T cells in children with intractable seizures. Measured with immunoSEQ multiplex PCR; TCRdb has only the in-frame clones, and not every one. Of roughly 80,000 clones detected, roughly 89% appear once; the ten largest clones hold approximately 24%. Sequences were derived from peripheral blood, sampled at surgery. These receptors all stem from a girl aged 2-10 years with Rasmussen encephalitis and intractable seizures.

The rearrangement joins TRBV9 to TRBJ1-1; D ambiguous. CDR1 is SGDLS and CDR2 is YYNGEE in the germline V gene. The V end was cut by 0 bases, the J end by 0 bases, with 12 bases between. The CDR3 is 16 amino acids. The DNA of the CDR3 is TGTGCCAGCAGCGTAGGGGCAGACATTATGAACACTGAAGCTTTCTTT. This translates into CASSVGADIMNTEAFF.

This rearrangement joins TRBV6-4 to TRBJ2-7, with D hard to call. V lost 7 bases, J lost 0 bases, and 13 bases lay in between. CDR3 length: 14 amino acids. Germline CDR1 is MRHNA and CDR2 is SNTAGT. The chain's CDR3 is CASIRFSASYEQYF. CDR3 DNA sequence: TGTGCCAGCATCCGTTTTAGTGCCTCCTACGAGCAGTACTTC.

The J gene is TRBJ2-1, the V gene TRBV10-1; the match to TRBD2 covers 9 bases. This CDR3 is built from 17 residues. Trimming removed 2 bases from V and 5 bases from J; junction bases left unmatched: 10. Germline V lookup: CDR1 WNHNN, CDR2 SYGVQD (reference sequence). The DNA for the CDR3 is TGCGCCAGCAGTGAGCGGGGGTTGCGGGAGGGCCACAATGAGCAGTTCTTC. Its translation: CASSERGLREGHNEQFF.

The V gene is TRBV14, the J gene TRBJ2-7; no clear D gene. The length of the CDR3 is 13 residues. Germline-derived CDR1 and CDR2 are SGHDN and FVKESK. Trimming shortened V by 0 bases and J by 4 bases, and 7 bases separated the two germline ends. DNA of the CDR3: TGTGCCAGCAGCCAAGACGCAGCATACGAGCAGTACTTC. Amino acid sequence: CASSQDAAYEQYF.

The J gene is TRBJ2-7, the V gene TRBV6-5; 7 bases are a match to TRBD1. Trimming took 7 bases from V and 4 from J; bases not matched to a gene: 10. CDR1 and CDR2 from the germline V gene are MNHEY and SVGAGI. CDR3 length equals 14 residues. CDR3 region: CASNPPGQLYEQYF. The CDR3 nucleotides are TGTGCCAGCAATCCGCCGGGACAGCTATACGAGCAGTACTTC.

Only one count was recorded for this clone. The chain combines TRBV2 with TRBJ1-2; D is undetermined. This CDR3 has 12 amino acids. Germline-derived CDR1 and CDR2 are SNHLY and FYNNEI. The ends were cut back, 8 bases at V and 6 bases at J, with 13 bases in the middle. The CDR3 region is CASPPRRHGYTF. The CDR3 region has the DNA TGTGCCAGCCCACCCCGGAGGCATGGCTACACCTTC.

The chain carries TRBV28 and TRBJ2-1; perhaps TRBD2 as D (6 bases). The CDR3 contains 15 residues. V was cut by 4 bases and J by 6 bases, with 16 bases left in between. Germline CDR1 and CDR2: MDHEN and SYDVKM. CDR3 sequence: CASSSPGLGSNEQFF. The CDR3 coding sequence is TGTGCCAGCAGTTCCCCGGGACTGGGATCCAATGAGCAGTTCTTC.

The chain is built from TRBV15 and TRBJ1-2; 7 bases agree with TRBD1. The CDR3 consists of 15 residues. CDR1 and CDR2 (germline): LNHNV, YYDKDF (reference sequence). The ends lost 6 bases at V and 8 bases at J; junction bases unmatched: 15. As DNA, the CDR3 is TGTGCCACCAGGGCAGAGGGACAGAGCTATTGGGGCTACACCTTC. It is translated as CATRAEGQSYWGYTF.

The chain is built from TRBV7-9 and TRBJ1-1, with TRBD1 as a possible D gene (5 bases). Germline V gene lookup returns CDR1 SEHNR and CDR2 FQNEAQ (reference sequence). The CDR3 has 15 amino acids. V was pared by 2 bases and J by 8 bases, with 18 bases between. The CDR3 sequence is CASSLSPGTEQEAFF. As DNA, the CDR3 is TGTGCCAGCAGCTTAAGCCCCGGGACCGAGCAAGAAGCTTTCTTT.

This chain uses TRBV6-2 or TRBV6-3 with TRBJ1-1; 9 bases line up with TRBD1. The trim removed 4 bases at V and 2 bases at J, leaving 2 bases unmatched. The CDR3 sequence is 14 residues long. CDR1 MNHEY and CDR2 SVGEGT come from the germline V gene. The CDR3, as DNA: TGTGCCAGCAGTTTGACAGGGGGAAACACTGAAGCTTTCTTT. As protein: CASSLTGGNTEAFF.

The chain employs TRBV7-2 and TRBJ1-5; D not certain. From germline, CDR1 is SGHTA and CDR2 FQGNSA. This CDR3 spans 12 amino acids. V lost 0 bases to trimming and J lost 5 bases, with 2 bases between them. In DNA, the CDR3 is TGTGCCAGCAGCTTAGCGCATCAGCCCCAGCATTTT. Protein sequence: CASSLAHQPQHF.

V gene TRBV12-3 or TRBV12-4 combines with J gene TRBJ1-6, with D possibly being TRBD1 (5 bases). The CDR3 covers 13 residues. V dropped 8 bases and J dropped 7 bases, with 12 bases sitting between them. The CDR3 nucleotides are TGTGCCAGCGGGTCCAGGGAGAATTCACCCCTCCACTTT. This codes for CASGSRENSPLHF.

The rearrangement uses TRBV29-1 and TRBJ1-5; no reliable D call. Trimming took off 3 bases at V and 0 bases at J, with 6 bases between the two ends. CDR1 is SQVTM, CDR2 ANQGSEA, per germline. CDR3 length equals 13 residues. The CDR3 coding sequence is TGCAGCGTTGATCGGCATAGCAATCAGCCCCAGCATTTT. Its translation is CSVDRHSNQPQHF.

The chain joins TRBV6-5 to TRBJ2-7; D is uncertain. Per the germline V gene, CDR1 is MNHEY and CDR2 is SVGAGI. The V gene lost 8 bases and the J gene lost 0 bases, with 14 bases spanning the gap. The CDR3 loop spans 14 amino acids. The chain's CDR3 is CASPSLVHSYEQYF. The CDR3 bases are TGTGCCAGCCCCAGCTTGGTTCACTCCTACGAGCAGTACTTC.

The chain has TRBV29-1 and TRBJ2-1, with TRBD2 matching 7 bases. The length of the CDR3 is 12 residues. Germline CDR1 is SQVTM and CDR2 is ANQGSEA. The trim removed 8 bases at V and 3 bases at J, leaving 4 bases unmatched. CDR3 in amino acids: CSIRTSYNEQFF. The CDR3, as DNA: TGCAGCATCCGGACTAGCTACAATGAGCAGTTCTTC.